This T cell receptor beta chain was observed in a study of blood T cell repertoires in COVID-19. Looking at the study overall: PBMCs, B-cell-depleted T cells, or T cells were the source of the cDNA or gDNA that made up the material.

Original methodology: How many nucleated cells were present was estimated from reference gene primer amplification. The data were produced by immunoSEQ multiplex PCR, yet TCRdb's version contains in-frame clones alone and is incomplete. V and J calls and clone size are as listed in that table; D and trimming were resolved from the DNA. The profile shows hundreds of thousands of clones, approximately 86% of them singletons. This clone turned up a few times. The CDR3 covers 13 residues. Germline V gene lookup returns CDR1 SGHNT and CDR2 YENEEA. Trimming took 5 bases from V and 4 from J, leaving 10 bases between them.

Sequences were obtained from peripheral blood. This sequence joins TRBV11-3 and TRBJ2-3; D ambiguous. The receptor's source is a woman aged 55-75 years with COVID-19, enrolled during active disease. CDR3 nucleotides: TGTGCCAGCAGCCTGTCAGGTGCAGATACGCAGTATTTT. Amino acids: CASSLSGADTQYF.